Listed below are T cell receptor beta chains from one sample, sequenced in a study of blood T cell repertoires in COVID-19. Assay: immunoSEQ multiplex PCR; the TCRdb copy retains only in-frame clones and omits some. The sample includes some 120,000 clones, around nine tenths of them seen just once. The sequenced sample consisted of peripheral blood. These TCRs come from a woman in her forties or fifties with active or convalescent COVID-19. The CDR3 runs from the conserved cysteine through the conserved F or W. Fields, in order: CDR3 length, V gene, D gene, clone size, J gene, CDR3 protein, CDR3 DNA. A D gene is named only where the DNA matches it firmly. A clone size is listed for some rows: how often the clone was seen (once, few, many), or a class if it is expanded.

>16|TRBV19|NA|NA|TRBJ2-3
CASSPYVFGASVAQYF
TGTGCCAGTAGCCCGTACGTCTTTGGGGCGAGCGTGGCGCAGTATTTT
>14|TRBV9|NA|NA|TRBJ2-1
CASSVGNPSGEQFF
TGTGCCAGCAGCGTAGGAAACCCCTCCGGTGAGCAGTTCTTC
>15|TRBV5-6|TRBD1|NA|TRBJ1-2
CASIRTRQGGYGYTF
TGTGCCAGCATTCGCACACGACAGGGAGGATATGGCTACACCTTC
>18|TRBV6-2/TRBV6-3|TRBD2|NA|TRBJ2-1
CASSRLTSGRTSYNEQFF
TGTGCCAGCAGTCGCCTGACTAGCGGGAGGACTTCCTACAATGAGCAGTTCTTC
>13|TRBV28|NA|NA|TRBJ2-1
CASRVTSANEQFF
TGTGCCAGCAGGGTAACTAGTGCCAATGAGCAGTTCTTC
>13|TRBV10-1|NA|NA|TRBJ1-6
CASSDRGSSPLHF
TGCGCCAGCAGTGATAGGGGATCCTCACCCCTCCACTTT
>12|TRBV28|TRBD1|NA|TRBJ2-4
CASSLKGQKLYF
TGTGCCAGCAGTTTAAAGGGACAGAAGCTGTACTTC
>13|TRBV27|NA|NA|TRBJ2-7
CASSLGHSYEQYF
TGTGCCAGCAGTTTAGGCCACTCCTACGAGCAGTACTTC
>13|TRBV2|NA|NA|TRBJ1-1
CASSPGGGREAFF
TGTGCCAGCAGTCCCGGAGGAGGGCGGGAAGCTTTCTTT
>15|TRBV6-5|NA|NA|TRBJ1-2
CASSYSRTRDGGYTF
TGTGCCAGCAGTTACTCGAGAACCAGGGATGGCGGCTACACCTTC
>15|TRBV11-1|TRBD2|NA|TRBJ2-2
CASMGGTLNTGELFF
TGTGCCAGCATGGGAGGGACTCTTAACACCGGGGAGCTGTTTTTT
>18|TRBV7-2|NA|once|TRBJ1-1
CASSLNPPNRVPNTEAFF
TGTGCCAGCAGCTTAAACCCGCCCAACAGAGTTCCAAACACTGAAGCTTTCTTT
>15|TRBV7-2|NA|NA|TRBJ1-5
CASSLATASNQPQHF
TGTGCCAGCAGCTTAGCGACAGCTAGCAATCAGCCCCAGCATTTT
>13|TRBV18|TRBD2|NA|TRBJ2-5
CASSPGGYETQYF
TGTGCCAGCTCGCCCGGGGGGTACGAGACCCAGTACTTC
>15|TRBV9|NA|NA|TRBJ1-1
CASSVVTGDYTEAFF
TGTGCCAGCAGCGTAGTAACGGGGGACTACACTGAAGCTTTCTTT
>19|TRBV4-3|TRBD2|NA|TRBJ2-2
CASSLTGGGLAGNTGELFF
TGCGCCAGCAGCCTCACAGGGGGGGGACTAGCGGGCAACACCGGGGAGCTGTTTTTT
>13|TRBV7-8|NA|NA|TRBJ1-4
CASSAPAIEKLFF
TGTGCCAGCAGCGCACCCGCGATAGAAAAACTGTTTTTT
>16|TRBV27|TRBD1|NA|TRBJ2-3
CASSYTTGGLTDTQYF
TGTGCCAGCAGTTACACGACAGGGGGCTTGACAGATACGCAGTATTTT
>18|TRBV4-2|TRBD2|NA|TRBJ2-7
CASSLTLTGTSDRLEQYF
TGTGCCAGCAGCCTAACCCTCACCGGGACTAGCGACCGGCTCGAGCAGTACTTC
>15|TRBV5-5|TRBD1|NA|TRBJ2-1
CASSVDRVGAYEQFF
TGTGCCAGCAGCGTTGACAGGGTAGGCGCTTATGAGCAGTTCTTC
>16|TRBV18|NA|NA|TRBJ1-4
CASSPRRGVSDEKLFF
TGTGCCAGCTCACCTCGGCGGGGGGTTTCCGATGAAAAACTGTTTTTT
>13|TRBV7-9|NA|NA|TRBJ1-2
CASSLNQLYGYTF
TGTGCCAGCAGCTTAAACCAACTCTATGGCTACACCTTC
>12|TRBV7-2|NA|NA|TRBJ2-2
CASRYLTGELFF
TGTGCCAGCAGATATCTCACCGGGGAGCTGTTTTTT
>17|TRBV5-5|TRBD2|NA|TRBJ2-3
CASSLTSGSLPTDTQYF
TGTGCCAGCAGCTTGACTAGCGGGAGTCTTCCCACAGATACGCAGTATTTT
>16|TRBV7-8|TRBD2|NA|TRBJ2-1
CASSPLGLVGSNEQFF
TGTGCCAGCAGCCCACTTGGACTAGTGGGGTCCAATGAGCAGTTCTTC
>15|TRBV5-4|NA|NA|TRBJ1-2
CASSRNGRGDYGYTF
TGTGCCAGCAGCCGCAACGGACGGGGGGACTATGGCTACACCTTC
>15|TRBV7-6|TRBD1|NA|TRBJ2-5
CASSRRQGSGETQYF
TGTGCCAGCAGTCGCCGACAGGGGTCCGGGGAGACCCAGTACTTC
>13|TRBV7-9|NA|NA|TRBJ2-7
CASSSVGLYEQYF
TGTGCCAGCAGCTCCGTTGGGCTTTACGAGCAGTACTTC
>13|TRBV12-3/TRBV12-4|NA|NA|TRBJ2-6
CASSLSGANVLTF
TGTGCCAGCAGTCTTTCTGGGGCCAACGTCCTGACTTTC
>15|TRBV19|TRBD2|NA|TRBJ2-2
CASSSQRTRGGELFF
TGTGCCAGTAGTTCCCAGAGGACTAGAGGTGGGGAGCTGTTTTTT
>15|TRBV19|NA|NA|TRBJ1-5
CASSPQVIGNQPQHF
TGTGCCAGTAGTCCACAGGTAATAGGCAATCAGCCCCAGCATTTT
>15|TRBV2|NA|NA|TRBJ2-1
CASSVSGTGYNEQFF
TGTGCCAGCAGTGTATCCGGGACTGGGTACAATGAGCAGTTCTTC
>15|TRBV3-1/TRBV3-2|TRBD1|NA|TRBJ2-7
CASSSWDRGSYEQYF
TGTGCCAGCAGCTCTTGGGACAGGGGTTCCTACGAGCAGTACTTC
>15|TRBV4-2|NA|NA|TRBJ2-3
CASSQEAVIADTQYF
TGTGCCAGCAGCCAAGAAGCGGTCATAGCAGATACGCAGTATTTT
>16|TRBV18|TRBD1|NA|TRBJ1-1
CASSPNRQGLRTEAFF
TGTGCCAGCTCACCGAACCGACAGGGACTGAGGACTGAAGCTTTCTTT
>14|TRBV28|NA|NA|TRBJ1-1
CASSNYRENTEAFF
TGTGCCAGCAGCAACTACAGGGAAAACACTGAAGCTTTCTTT
>13|TRBV12-3/TRBV12-4|NA|NA|TRBJ2-3
CASSLIQEDTQYF
TGTGCCAGCAGTTTAATCCAGGAAGATACGCAGTATTTT
>13|TRBV28|NA|NA|TRBJ2-1
CASRRPLAAEQFF
TGTGCCAGCAGACGCCCGTTGGCTGCTGAGCAGTTCTTC
>16|TRBV7-6|TRBD2|NA|TRBJ2-3
CASSSPRAGGIDTQYF
TGTGCCAGCAGCTCCCCCCGAGCGGGAGGGATAGATACGCAGTATTTT
>16|TRBV11-2|NA|once|TRBJ2-3
CASSLVGGMRTDTQYF
TGTGCCAGCAGCTTAGTTGGCGGGATGCGCACAGATACGCAGTATTTT
>15|TRBV11-1|TRBD2|NA|TRBJ2-7
CASSLTSGNFDEQYF
TGTGCCAGCAGCTTGACTAGCGGGAATTTCGACGAGCAGTACTTC
>15|TRBV6-6|TRBD1|NA|TRBJ1-2
CASSHGQGGVGGYTF
TGTGCCAGCAGTCACGGACAGGGCGGGGTCGGTGGCTACACCTTC
>16|TRBV28|TRBD1|NA|TRBJ1-5
CASSLSSTGRNQPQHF
TGTGCCAGCAGTTTATCTTCGACAGGGCGCAATCAGCCCCAGCATTTT
>16|TRBV5-1|TRBD2|NA|TRBJ2-5
CASSAGTSGTPETQYF
TGCGCCAGCAGCGCGGGGACTAGCGGGACTCCAGAGACCCAGTACTTC
>13|TRBV7-2|NA|NA|TRBJ2-1
CASSTGTYNEQFF
TGTGCCAGCAGCACCGGGACCTACAATGAGCAGTTCTTC
>15|TRBV9|NA|NA|TRBJ1-2
CASSVVTGTNYGYTF
TGTGCCAGCAGCGTAGTAACAGGGACCAACTATGGCTACACCTTC